These 8 T cell receptor beta chains originate from one sample sequenced in a study of T cell repertoires in cytomegalovirus infection. Their antigen targets remain unknown. Each CDR3 protein is one row after TCRdb ran MiXCR on the reads. The profile shows approximately 470,000 distinct CDR3 sequences, about 42% of them singletons. Sequenced here: cultured PBMCs, sampled from culture after CMV antigen stimulation. All receptors derive from a human donor in good health (CMV status not recorded). Some clones in this sample may be carry-over from other donors' samples.

This chain links TRBV12-3 or TRBV12-4 with TRBJ1-2, with 10 nucleotides matching TRBD1. The CDR3 sequence is 14 residues long. Trimming took 1 base from V and 8 from J; bases not matched to a gene: 4. This CDR3 reads CASSLGGTGVGYTF. The CDR3 DNA reads TGTGCCAGCAGTTTAGGGGGGACAGGGGTCGGCTACACCTTC.

The rearrangement joins TRBV28 to TRBJ2-4; D might be TRBD1 (6 bases). The CDR3 covers 13 residues. Germline V gene sequence: CDR1 MDHEN, CDR2 SYDVKM. V lost 2 bases and J 13 bases, leaving 15 bases between the germline ends. CDR3 in amino acids: CASSLPSGDNQYF. The CDR3 DNA follows: TGTGCCAGCAGTTTACCATCCGGGGACAACCAGTACTTC.

The chain uses TRBV27 and TRBJ2-3; 10 bases line up with TRBD2. Germline-derived CDR1 and CDR2 are MNHEY and SMNVEV (reference sequence). The CDR3 totals 18 residues. J gave up 6 bases and V 3 bases, and 15 bases lay outside the gene matches. This CDR3 reads CASSFLSFQRGGRDTQYF. The CDR3 DNA is TGTGCCAGCAGTTTCCTATCGTTCCAGCGGGGGGGCCGGGATACGCAGTATTTT.

The chain uses TRBV5-1 and TRBJ1-1; D is perhaps TRBD1 (5 bases). Germline V gives CDR1 SGHRS, CDR2 YFSETQ. V lost 3 bases and J lost 4, with 16 bases in between. The CDR3 consists of 15 residues. Here the CDR3 reads CASSWGGPGSTEAFF. The CDR3 region has the DNA TGCGCCAGCAGCTGGGGCGGGCCCGGGTCCACTGAAGCTTTCTTT.

The V call is TRBV12-3 or TRBV12-4, the J call TRBJ1-2, with a weak D call TRBD1 (5 bases). This CDR3 comprises 13 residues. Trimming took off 3 bases at V and 4 bases at J, with 9 bases between the two ends. CDR3 nucleotide sequence: TGTGCCAGCAGTTTCCGGGGGTTCTATGGCTACACCTTC. It encodes CASSFRGFYGYTF.

The gene calls are TRBV7-6 and TRBJ1-3, with D possibly TRBD1 on 5 matching bases. There are 16 residues in the CDR3. The germline V gene encodes CDR1 SGHVS and CDR2 FNYEAQ. Trimming left V 4 bases short and J 8 bases short, with 21 bases between. CDR3 nucleotides: TGTGCCAGCAGCTCACCTCGGTGGAGGGGTCCGGACACCATATATTTT. Protein product: CASSSPRWRGPDTIYF.

This clonotype was seen a handful of times. The gene calls are TRBV12-3 or TRBV12-4 and TRBJ2-3, with D perhaps TRBD2 (6 bases). This CDR3 contains 15 residues. Trimming took off 6 bases at V and 2 bases at J, with 15 bases between the two ends. CDR3 DNA sequence: TGTGCCAGCAGCCTCGGAGGGATGGCCACAGATACGCAGTATTTT. Its protein is CASSLGGMATDTQYF.

The genes are TRBV6-2 or TRBV6-3 and TRBJ1-2; 8 bases align to TRBD1. CDR1 is MNHEY, CDR2 SVGEGT, per germline. The V and J ends lost 7 bases and 4 bases, in that order; junction bases with no gene match: 5. The CDR3 is made up of 13 amino acids. In nucleotides, the CDR3 is TGTGCCAGCATCCAAGGACAGGGCTATGGCTACACCTTC. It specifies CASIQGQGYGYTF.